This TCR beta chain was sequenced in a study of OX40 agonist ivuxolimab in advanced cancers. Study context: Ivuxolimab was administered intravenously to patients at 0.01 to 10 mg/kg every 2 weeks. Patients achieving partial responses numbered three: one hepatocellular carcinoma case and two cutaneous melanoma cases.

The CDR3 is 17 amino acids. V dropped 2 bases and J dropped 1; count of bases not matched to a gene: 10. Germline V CDR1 and CDR2: SGHNT, YYREEE (reference sequence). The method was immunoSEQ multiplex PCR; TCRdb's version includes in-frame clones alone and lacks a portion of them. The table includes fewer than 100,000 clones, approximately 80% detected once. The genes are TRBV5-4 and TRBJ1-2; 8 nucleotides line up with TRBD1. This receptor was obtained from an adult with an advanced solid tumor such as melanoma, head and neck, liver or kidney cancer. Source: CD4+ or CD8+ T cells sorted from blood, taken in a trial of the OX40 agonist ivuxolimab. CDR3 loop: CASSFGQGLGDNYGYTF. The CDR3 DNA sequence: TGTGCCAGCAGCTTCGGACAGGGATTAGGGGATAACTATGGCTACACCTTC.